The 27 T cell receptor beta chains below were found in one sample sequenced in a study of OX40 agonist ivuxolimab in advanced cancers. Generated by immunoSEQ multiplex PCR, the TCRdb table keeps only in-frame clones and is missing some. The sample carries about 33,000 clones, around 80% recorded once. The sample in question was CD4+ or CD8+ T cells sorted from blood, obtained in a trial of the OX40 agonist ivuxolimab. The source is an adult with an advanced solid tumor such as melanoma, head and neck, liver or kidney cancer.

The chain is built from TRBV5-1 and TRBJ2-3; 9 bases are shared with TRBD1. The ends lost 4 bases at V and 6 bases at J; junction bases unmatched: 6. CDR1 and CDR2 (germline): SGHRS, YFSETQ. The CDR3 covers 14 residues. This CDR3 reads CASSLGTGRDTQYF. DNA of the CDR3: TGCGCCAGCAGCCTGGGGACAGGGAGGGATACGCAGTATTTT.

The CDR3 DNA reads TGTGCCAGCGGGCGGATCTTAGACAATGAGCAGTTCTTC. Translated, it gives CASGRILDNEQFF. This sequence joins TRBV6-5 and TRBJ2-1, with D hard to call. This CDR3 region has 13 residues. The germline V and J ends were trimmed by 8 bases and 5 bases, with 13 bases remaining between them. Germline CDR1 MNHEY, CDR2 SVGAGI.

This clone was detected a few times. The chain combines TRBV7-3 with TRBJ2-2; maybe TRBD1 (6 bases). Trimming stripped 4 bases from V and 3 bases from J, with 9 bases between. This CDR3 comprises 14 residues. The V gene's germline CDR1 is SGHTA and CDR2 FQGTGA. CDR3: CASSSGHDTGELFF. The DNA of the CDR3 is TGTGCCAGCAGCTCGGGACACGACACCGGGGAGCTGTTTTTT.

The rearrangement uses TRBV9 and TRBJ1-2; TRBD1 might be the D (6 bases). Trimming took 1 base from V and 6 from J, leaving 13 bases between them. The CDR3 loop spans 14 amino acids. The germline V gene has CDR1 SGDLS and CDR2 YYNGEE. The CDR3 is CASSVFGGQDGYTF. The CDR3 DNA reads TGTGCCAGCAGCGTATTTGGGGGGCAGGATGGCTACACCTTC.

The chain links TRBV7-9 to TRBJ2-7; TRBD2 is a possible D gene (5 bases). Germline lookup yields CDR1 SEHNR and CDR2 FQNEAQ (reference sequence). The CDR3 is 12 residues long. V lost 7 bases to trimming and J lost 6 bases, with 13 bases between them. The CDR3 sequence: CASTPTAGEQYF. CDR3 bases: TGTGCCAGCACCCCCACCGCGGGCGAGCAGTACTTC.

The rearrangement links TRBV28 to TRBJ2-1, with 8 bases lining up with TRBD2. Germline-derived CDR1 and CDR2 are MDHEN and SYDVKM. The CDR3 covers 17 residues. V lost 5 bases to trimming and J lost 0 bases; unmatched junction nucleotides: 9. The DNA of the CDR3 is TGTGCCAGCAGTGAGCCGACCGGGACTAGCTCCTACAATGAGCAGTTCTTC. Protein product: CASSEPTGTSSYNEQFF.

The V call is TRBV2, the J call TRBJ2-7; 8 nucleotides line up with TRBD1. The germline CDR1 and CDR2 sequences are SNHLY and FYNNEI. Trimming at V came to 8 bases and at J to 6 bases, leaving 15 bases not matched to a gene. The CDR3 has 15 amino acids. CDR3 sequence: CASGRQGSIYSEQYF. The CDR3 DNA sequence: TGTGCCAGCGGCAGACAGGGGAGTATTTATTCCGAGCAGTACTTC.

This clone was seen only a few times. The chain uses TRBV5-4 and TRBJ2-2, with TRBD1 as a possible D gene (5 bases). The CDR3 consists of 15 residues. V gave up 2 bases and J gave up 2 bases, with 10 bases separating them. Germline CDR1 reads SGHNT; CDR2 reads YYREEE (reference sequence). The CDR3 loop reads CASSFTGVNTGELFF. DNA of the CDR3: TGTGCCAGCAGCTTCACAGGAGTAAACACCGGGGAGCTGTTTTTT.

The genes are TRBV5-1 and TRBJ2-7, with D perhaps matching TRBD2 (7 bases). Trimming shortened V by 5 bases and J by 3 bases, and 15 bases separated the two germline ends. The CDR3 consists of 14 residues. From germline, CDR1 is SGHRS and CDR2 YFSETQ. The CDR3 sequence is CASRPAGANYEQYF. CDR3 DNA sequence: TGCGCCAGCAGGCCCGCGGGGGCCAACTACGAGCAGTACTTC.

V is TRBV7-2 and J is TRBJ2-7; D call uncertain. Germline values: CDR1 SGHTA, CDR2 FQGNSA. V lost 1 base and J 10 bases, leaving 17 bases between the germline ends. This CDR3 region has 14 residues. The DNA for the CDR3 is TGTGCCAGCAGCTTAGGCGTGGCGGTTGCTAATCAGTACTTC. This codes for CASSLGVAVANQYF.

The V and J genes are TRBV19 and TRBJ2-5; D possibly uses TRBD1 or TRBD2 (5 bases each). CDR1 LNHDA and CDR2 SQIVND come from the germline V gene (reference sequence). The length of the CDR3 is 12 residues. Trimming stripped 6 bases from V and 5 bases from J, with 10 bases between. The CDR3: CASRRGEETQYF. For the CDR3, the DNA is TGTGCCAGTAGAAGGGGAGAGGAGACCCAGTACTTC.

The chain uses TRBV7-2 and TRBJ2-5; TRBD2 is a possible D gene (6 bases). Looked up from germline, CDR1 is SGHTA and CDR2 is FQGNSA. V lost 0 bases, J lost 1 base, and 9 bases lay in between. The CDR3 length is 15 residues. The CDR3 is CASSLAAGPQETQYF. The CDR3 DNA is TGTGCCAGCAGCTTAGCCGCGGGGCCCCAAGAGACCCAGTACTTC.

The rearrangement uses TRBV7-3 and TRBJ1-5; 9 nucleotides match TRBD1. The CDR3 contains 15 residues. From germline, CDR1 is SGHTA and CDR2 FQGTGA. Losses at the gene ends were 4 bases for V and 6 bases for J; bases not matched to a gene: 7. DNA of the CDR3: TGTGCCAGCAGCTCACAGGGGGCGCCAGGTCAGCCCCAGCATTTT. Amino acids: CASSSQGAPGQPQHF. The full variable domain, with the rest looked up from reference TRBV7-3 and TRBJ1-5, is GAGVSQTPSNKVTEKGKYVELRCDPISGHTALYWYRQSLGQGPEFLIYFQGTGAADDSGLPNDRFFAVRPEGSVSTLKIQRTERGDSAVYLCASSSQGAPGQPQHFGDGTRLSIL.

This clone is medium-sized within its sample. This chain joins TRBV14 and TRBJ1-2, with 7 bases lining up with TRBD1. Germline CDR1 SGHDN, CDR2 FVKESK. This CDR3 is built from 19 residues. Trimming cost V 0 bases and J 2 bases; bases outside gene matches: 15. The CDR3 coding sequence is TGTGCCAGCAGCCAAGATTATAGAGACAGGGTGGTTAGAAACTATGGCTACACCTTC. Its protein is CASSQDYRDRVVRNYGYTF.

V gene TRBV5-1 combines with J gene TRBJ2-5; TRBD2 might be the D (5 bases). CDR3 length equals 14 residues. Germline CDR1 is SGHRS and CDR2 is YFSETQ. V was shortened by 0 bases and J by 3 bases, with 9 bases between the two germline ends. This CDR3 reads CASSLGGKEETQYF. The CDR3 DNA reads TGCGCCAGCAGCTTGGGAGGGAAGGAAGAGACCCAGTACTTC.

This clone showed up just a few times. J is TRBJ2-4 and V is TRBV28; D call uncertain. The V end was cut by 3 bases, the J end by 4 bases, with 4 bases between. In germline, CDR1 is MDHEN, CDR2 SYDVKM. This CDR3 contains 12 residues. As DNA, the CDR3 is TGTGCCAGCAGTTTGGCAAAAAACATTCAGTACTTC. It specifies CASSLAKNIQYF.

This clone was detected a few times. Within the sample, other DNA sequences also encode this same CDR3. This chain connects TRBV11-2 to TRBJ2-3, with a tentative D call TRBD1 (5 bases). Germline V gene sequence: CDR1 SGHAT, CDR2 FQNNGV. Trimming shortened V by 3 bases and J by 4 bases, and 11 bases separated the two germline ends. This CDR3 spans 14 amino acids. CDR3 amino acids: CASSFGRAADTQYF. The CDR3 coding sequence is TGTGCCAGCAGCTTCGGCAGGGCAGCAGATACGCAGTATTTT.

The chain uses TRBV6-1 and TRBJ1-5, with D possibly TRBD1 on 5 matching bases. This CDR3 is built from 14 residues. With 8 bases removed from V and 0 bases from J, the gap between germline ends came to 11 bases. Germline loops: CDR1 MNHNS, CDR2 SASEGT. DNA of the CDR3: TGTGCCAGCCAGACAGCCTCTAGCAATCAGCCCCAGCATTTT. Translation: CASQTASSNQPQHF.

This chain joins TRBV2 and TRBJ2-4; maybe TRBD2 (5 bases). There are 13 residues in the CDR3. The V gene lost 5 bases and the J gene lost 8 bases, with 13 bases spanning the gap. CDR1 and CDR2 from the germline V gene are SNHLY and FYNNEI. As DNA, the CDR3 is TGTGCCAGCAGTCCGGACTCTCCTTACATTCAGTACTTC. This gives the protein CASSPDSPYIQYF.

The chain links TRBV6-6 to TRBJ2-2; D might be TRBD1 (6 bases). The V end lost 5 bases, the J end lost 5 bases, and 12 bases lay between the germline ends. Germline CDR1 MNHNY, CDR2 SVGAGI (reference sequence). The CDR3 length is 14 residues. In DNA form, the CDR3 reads TGTGCCAGCAGTAAGACCAGGGGAACCGGGGAGCTGTTTTTT. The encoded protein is CASSKTRGTGELFF.

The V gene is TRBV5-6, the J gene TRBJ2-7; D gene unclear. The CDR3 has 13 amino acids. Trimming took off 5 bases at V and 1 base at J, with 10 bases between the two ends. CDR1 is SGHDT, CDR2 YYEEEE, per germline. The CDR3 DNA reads TGTGCCAGCAGTACGCAGGCGTCCTACGAGCAGTACTTC. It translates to CASSTQASYEQYF.

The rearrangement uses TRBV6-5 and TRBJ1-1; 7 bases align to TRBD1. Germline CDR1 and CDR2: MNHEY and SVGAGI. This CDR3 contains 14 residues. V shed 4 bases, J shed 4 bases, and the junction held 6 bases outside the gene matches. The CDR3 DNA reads TGTGCCAGCAGTTTCCGACAGGGTAGCACTGAAGCTTTCTTT. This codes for CASSFRQGSTEAFF.

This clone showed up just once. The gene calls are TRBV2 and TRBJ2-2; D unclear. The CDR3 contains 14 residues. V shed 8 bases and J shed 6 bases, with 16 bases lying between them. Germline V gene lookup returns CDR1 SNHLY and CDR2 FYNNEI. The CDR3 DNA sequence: TGTGCCAGCCGAGACACTTCCGACGCCGGGGAGCTGTTTTTT. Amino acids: CASRDTSDAGELFF.

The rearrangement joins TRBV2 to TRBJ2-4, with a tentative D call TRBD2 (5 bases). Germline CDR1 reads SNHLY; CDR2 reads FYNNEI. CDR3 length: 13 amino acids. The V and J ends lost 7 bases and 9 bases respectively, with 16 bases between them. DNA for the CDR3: TGTGCCAGCAAATTCAGCGTCGAGGGCATTCAGTACTTC. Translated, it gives CASKFSVEGIQYF.

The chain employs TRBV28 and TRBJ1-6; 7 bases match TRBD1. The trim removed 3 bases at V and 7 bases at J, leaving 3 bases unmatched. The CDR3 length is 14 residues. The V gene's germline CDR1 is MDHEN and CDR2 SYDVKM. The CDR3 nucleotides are TGTGCCAGCAGTTTGGGACAGATGAATTCACCCCTCCACTTT. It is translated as CASSLGQMNSPLHF.

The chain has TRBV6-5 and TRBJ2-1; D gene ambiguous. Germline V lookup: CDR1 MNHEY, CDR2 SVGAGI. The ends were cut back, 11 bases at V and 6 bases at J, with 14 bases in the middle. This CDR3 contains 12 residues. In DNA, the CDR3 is TGTGCCGGCCTGACGAACAGCAATGAGCAGTTCTTC. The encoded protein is CAGLTNSNEQFF.

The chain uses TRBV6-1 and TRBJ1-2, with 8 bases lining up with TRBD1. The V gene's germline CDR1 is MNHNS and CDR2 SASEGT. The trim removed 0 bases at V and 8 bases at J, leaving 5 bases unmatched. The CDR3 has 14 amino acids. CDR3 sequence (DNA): TGTGCCAGCAGTGAAGCGCAGGGGGCTCGCGGCTACACCTTC. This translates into CASSEAQGARGYTF.